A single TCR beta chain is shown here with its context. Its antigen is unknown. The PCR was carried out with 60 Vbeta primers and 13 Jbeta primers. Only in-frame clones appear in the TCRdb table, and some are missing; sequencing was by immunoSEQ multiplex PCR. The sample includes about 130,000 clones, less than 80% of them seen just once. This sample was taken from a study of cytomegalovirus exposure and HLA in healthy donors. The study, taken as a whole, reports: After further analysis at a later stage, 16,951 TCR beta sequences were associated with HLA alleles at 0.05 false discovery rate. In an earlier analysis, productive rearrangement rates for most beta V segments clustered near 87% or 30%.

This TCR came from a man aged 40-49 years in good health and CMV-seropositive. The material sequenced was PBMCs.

The CDR3 DNA is TGTGCCAGCAGACCCACGGACAGGAACACCGGGGAGCTGTTTTTT. Its translation: CASRPTDRNTGELFF. V is TRBV28 and J is TRBJ2-2; maybe TRBD1 (6 bases). This CDR3 has 15 amino acids. V lost 6 bases, J lost 1 base, and 12 bases lay in between. Germline assignment: CDR1 MDHEN and CDR2 SYDVKM.